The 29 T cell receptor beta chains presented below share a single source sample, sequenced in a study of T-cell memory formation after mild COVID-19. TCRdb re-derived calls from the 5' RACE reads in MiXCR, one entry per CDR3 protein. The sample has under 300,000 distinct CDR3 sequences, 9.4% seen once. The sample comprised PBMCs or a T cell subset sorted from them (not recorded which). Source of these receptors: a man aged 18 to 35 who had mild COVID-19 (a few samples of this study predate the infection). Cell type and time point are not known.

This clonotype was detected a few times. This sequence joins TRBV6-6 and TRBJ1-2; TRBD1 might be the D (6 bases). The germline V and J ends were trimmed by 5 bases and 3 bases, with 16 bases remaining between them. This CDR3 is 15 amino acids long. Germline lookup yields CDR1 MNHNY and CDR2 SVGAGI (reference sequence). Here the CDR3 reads CASSVPGQIDYGYTF. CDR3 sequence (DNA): TGTGCCAGCAGTGTCCCGGGACAAATCGACTATGGCTACACCTTC.

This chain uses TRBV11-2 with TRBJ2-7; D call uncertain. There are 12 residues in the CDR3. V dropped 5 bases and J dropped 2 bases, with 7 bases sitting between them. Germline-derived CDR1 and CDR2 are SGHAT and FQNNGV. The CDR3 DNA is TGTGCCAGCAGCGTATCCACCTACGAGCAGTACTTC. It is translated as CASSVSTYEQYF.

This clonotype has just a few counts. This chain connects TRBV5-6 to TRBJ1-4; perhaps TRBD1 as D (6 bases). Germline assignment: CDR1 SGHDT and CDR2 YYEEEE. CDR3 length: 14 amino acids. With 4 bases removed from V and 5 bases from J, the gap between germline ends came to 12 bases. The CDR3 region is CASSQIDRNEKLFF. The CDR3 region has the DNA TGTGCCAGCAGCCAGATCGACAGGAATGAAAAACTGTTTTTT.

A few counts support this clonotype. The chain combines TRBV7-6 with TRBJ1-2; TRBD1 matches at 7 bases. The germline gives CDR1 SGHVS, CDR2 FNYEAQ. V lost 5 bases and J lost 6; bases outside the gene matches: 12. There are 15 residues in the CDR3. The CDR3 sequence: CASSPIGGTGDGYTF. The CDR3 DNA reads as TGTGCCAGCAGCCCTATAGGGGGTACAGGGGATGGCTACACCTTC.

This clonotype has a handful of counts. The DNA for the CDR3 is TGTGCCAGCAGCCAGGGGACTGGCAACTACGAGCAGTACTTC. Amino acids: CASSQGTGNYEQYF. V gene TRBV4-2 combines with J gene TRBJ2-7, with D tentatively TRBD2 (6 bases). The V and J ends lost 3 bases and 3 bases respectively, with 12 bases between them. This CDR3 contains 14 residues. From germline, CDR1 is LGHNA and CDR2 YNFKEQ.

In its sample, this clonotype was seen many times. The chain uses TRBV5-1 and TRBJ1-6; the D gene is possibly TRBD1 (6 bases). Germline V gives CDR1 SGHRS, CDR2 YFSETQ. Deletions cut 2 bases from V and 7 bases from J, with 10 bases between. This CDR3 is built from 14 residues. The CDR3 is CASSFGGQNSPLHF. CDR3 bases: TGCGCCAGCAGCTTTGGGGGACAAAATTCACCCCTCCACTTT.

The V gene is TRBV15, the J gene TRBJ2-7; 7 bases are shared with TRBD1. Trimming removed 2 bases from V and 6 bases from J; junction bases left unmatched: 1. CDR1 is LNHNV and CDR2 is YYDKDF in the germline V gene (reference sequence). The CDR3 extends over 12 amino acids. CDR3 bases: TGTGCCACCAGCAGAAACAGGGGCGAGCAGTACTTC. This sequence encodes CATSRNRGEQYF.

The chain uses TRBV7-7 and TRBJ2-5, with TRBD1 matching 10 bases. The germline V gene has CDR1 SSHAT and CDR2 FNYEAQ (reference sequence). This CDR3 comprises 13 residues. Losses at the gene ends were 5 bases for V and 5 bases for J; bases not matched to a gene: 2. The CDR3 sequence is CASSMDRGETQYF. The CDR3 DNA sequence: TGTGCCAGCAGCATGGACAGGGGGGAGACCCAGTACTTC.

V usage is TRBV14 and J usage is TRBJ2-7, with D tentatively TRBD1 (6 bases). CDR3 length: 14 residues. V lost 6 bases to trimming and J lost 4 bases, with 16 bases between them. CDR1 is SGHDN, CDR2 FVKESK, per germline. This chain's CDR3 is CASSGTRGGYEQYF. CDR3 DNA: TGTGCCAGCAGTGGGACAAGAGGGGGATACGAGCAGTACTTC.

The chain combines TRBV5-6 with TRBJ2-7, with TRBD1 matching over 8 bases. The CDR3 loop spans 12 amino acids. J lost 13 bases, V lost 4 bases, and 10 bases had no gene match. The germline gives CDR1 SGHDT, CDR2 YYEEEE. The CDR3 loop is CASSDSQDREYF. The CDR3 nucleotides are TGTGCCAGCAGCGATTCCCAGGACAGGGAATACTTC.

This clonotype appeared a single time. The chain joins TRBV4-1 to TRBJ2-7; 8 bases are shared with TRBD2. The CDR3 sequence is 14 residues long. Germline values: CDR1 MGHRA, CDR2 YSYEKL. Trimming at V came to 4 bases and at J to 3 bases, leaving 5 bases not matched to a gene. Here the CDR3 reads CASSLSGGSYEQYF. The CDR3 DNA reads TGCGCCAGCAGCCTCTCGGGGGGGAGCTACGAGCAGTACTTC.

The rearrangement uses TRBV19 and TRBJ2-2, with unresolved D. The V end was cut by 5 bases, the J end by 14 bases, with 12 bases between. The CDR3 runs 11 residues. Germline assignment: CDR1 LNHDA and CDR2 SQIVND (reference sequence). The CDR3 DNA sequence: TGTGCCAGTAGTTCCGTGGTTAGACTGTTTTTT. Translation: CASSSVVRLFF.

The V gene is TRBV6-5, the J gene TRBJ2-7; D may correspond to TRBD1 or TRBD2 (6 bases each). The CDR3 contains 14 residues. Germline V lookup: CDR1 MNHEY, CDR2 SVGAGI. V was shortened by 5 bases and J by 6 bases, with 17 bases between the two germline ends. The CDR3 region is CASSRGGGPREQYF. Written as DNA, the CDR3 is TGTGCCAGCAGTCGCGGAGGGGGGCCCCGCGAGCAGTACTTC.

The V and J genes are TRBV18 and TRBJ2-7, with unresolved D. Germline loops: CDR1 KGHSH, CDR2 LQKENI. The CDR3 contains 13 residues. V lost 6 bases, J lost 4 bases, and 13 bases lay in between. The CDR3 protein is CASSRPGSYEQYV. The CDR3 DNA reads TGTGCCAGCTCCCGCCCAGGTTCTTACGAGCAGTACGTC.

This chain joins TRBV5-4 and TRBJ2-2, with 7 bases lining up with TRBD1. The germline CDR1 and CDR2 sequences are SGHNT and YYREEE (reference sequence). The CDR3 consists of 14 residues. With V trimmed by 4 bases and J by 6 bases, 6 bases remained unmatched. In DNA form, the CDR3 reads TGTGCCAGCAGCGGAACAGGGGAATCCGGGGAGCTGTTTTTT. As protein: CASSGTGESGELFF.

Written as DNA, the CDR3 is TGTGCCAGCAGCGAGAGCGGGACAGGGGCCTACGAGCAGTACTTC. The encoded protein is CASSESGTGAYEQYF. The chain has TRBV9 and TRBJ2-7; 10 nucleotides align to TRBD1. The ends lost 3 bases at V and 2 bases at J; junction bases unmatched: 5. The CDR3 consists of 15 residues. The V gene's germline CDR1 is SGDLS and CDR2 YYNGEE.

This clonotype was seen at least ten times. The DNA for the CDR3 is TGCGCCAGCAGCTTGAGGCAGCCGCCTAACTATGGCTACACCTTC. Amino acids: CASSLRQPPNYGYTF. The chain is built from TRBV5-1 and TRBJ1-2; no reliable D call. V was shortened by 1 base and J by 0 bases, with 10 bases between the two germline ends. There are 15 residues in the CDR3. CDR1 is SGHRS, CDR2 YFSETQ, per germline. Together with reference TRBV5-1 and TRBJ1-2, the CDR3 gives the full variable domain: KAGVTQTPRYLIKTRGQQVTLSCSPISGHRSVSWYQQTPGQGLQFLFEYFSETQRNKGNFPGRFSGRQFSNSRSEMNVSTLELGDSALYLCASSLRQPPNYGYTFGSGTRLTVV.

The CDR3 here is CARSLRTLNTEAFF. Written as DNA, the CDR3 is TGTGCCAGAAGCTTGCGGACATTGAACACTGAAGCTTTCTTT. V and J are TRBV5-3 and TRBJ1-1, with a possible D match to TRBD1 (5 bases). TRBV5-3 is an open reading frame, and its role is uncertain. The length of the CDR3 is 14 residues. V dropped 1 base and J dropped 0 bases, with 7 bases sitting between them.

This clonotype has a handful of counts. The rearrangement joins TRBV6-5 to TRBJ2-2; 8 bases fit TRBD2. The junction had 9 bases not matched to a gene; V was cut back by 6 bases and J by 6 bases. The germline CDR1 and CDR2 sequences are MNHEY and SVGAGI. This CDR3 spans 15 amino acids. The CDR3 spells CASRDRGGVSGELFF. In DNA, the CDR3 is TGTGCCAGCAGGGACCGGGGGGGGGTGTCCGGGGAGCTGTTTTTT.

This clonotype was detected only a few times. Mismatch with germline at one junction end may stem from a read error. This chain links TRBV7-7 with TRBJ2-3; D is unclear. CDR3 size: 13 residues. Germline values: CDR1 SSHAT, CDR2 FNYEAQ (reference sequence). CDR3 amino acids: CASSLRFQDTQYF. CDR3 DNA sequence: TGTGCTAGCAGCTTGAGGTTCCAAGATACGCAGTATTTT.

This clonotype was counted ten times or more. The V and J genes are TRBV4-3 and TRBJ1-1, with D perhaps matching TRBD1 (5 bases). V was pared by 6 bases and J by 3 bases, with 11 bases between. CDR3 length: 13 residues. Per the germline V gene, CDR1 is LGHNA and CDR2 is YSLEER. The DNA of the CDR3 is TGCGCCAGCAGGGGCGGGGCCCACACTGAAGCTTTCTTT. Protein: CASRGGAHTEAFF.

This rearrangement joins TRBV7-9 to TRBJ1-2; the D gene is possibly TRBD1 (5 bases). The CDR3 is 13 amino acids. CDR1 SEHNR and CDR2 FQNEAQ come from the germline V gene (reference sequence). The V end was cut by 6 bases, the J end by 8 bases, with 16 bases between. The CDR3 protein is CASSPDSKRGYTF. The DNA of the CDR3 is TGTGCCAGCAGTCCCGACAGTAAAAGGGGCTACACCTTC.

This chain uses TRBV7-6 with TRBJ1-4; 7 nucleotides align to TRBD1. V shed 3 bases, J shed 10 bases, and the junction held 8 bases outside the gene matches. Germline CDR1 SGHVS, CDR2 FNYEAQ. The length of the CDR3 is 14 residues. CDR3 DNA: TGTGCCAGCAGCTTGCGACAGGGTTCAGGAAAACTGTTTTTT. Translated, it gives CASSLRQGSGKLFF.

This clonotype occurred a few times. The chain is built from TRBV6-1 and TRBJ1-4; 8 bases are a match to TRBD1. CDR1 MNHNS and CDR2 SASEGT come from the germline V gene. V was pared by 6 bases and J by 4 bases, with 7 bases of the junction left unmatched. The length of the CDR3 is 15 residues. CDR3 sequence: CASRAGTGLNEKLFF. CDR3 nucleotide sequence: TGTGCCAGCAGGGCCGGGACAGGTCTTAATGAAAAACTGTTTTTT.

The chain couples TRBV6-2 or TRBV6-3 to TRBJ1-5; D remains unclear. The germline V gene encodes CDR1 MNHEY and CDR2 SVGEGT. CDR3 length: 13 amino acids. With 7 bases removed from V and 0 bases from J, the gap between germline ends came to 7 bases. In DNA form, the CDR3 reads TGTGCCAGCACCTTCTATAGCAATCAGCCCCAGCATTTT. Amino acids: CASTFYSNQPQHF.

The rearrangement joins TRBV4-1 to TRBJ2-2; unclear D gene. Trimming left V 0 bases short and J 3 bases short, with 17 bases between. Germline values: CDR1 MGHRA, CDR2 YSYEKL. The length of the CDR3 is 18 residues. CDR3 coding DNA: TGCGCCAGCAGCCAAGAGGTGAAGACGGGTCAGTACACCGGGGAGCTGTTTTTT. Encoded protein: CASSQEVKTGQYTGELFF.

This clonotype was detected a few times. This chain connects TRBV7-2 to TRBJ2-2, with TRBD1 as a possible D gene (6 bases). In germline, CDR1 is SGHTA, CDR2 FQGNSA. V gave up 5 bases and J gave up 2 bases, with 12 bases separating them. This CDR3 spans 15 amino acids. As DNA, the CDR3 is TGTGCCAGCAGCCGAGACAGGAGAAACACCGGGGAGCTGTTTTTT. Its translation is CASSRDRRNTGELFF.

CDR3 protein: CSAPGTFRSSYNEQFF. CDR3 bases: TGCAGTGCTCCTGGGACTTTCCGAAGCTCCTACAATGAGCAGTTCTTC. J is TRBJ2-1 and V is TRBV20-1, with D perhaps matching TRBD2 (6 bases). The CDR3 contains 16 residues. The V gene lost 5 bases and the J gene lost 0 bases, with 17 bases spanning the gap. Per the germline V gene, CDR1 is DFQATT and CDR2 is SNEGSKA (reference sequence).

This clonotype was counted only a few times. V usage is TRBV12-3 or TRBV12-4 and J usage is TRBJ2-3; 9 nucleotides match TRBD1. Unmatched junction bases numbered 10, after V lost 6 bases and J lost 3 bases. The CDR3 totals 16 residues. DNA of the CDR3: TGTGCCAGCAGCCAAGGAAGAGGACAGGGGACAGATACGCAGTATTTT. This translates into CASSQGRGQGTDTQYF.